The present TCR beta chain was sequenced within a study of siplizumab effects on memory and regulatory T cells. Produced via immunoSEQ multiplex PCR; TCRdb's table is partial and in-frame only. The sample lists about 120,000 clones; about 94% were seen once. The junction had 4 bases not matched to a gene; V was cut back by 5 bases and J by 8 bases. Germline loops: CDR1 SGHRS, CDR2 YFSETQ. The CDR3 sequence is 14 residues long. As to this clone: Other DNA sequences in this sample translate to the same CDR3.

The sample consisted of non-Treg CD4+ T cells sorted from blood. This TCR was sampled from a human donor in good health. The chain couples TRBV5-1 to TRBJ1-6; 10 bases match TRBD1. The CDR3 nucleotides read TGCGCCAGCAGTTCCGGGACAGGGGATTCACCCCTCCACTTT. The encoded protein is CASSSGTGDSPLHF.